The source of this TCR beta chain is a study of shared clonotypes between healthy human individuals. Sequencing used immunoSEQ multiplex PCR; TCRdb keeps in-frame clones, though not all of them. The repertoire includes hundreds of thousands of clones, approximately 77% of them detected once, and more than 10% sits in the top ten. The receptor was derived from a woman in her forties in good health. Some clones in this sample may be carry-over from other donors' samples. The source material was PBMCs.

CDR3: CASRQGWDRESPQHF. CDR3 coding DNA: TGTGCCAGCAGGCAAGGGTGGGACAGGGAGTCGCCCCAGCATTTT. This chain links TRBV27 with TRBJ1-5; 9 bases match TRBD1. The CDR3 totals 15 residues. With 6 bases clipped from V and 9 bases from J, the junction kept 12 bases outside the gene matches. Germline V gene lookup returns CDR1 MNHEY and CDR2 SMNVEV (reference sequence).